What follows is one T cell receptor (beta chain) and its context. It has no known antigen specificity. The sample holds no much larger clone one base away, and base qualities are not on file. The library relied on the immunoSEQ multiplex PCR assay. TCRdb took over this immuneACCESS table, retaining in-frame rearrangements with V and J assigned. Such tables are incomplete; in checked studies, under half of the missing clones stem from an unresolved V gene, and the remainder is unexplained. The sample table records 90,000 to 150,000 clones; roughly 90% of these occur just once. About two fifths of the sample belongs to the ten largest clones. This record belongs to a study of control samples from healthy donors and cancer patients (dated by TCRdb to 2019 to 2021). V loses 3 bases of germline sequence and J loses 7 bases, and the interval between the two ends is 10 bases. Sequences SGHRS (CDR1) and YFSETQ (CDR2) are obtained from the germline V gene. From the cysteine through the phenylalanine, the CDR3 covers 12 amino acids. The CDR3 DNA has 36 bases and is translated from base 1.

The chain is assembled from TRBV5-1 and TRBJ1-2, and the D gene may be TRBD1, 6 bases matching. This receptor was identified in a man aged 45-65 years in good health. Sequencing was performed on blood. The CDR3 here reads CASSSTGSGYTF. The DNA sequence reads TGCGCCAGCAGCTCTACAGGGTCTGGCTACACCTTC.